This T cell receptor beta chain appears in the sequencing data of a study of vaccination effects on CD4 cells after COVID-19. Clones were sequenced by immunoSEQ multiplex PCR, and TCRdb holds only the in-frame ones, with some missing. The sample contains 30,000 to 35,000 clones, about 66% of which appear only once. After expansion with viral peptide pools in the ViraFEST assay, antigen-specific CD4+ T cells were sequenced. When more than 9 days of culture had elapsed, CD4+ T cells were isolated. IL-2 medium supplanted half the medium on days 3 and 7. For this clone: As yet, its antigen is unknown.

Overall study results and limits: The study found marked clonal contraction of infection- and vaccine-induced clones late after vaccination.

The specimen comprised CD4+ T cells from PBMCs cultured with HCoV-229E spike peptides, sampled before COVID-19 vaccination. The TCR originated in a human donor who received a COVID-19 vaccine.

In nucleotides, the CDR3 is TGTGCCATCAGTGGAGGGACAGGGGCCTACGAGCAGTACTTC. Its translation: CAISGGTGAYEQYF. The chain couples TRBV10-3 to TRBJ2-7; 10 nucleotides line up with TRBD1. From germline, CDR1 is ENHRY and CDR2 SYGVKD. V gave up 4 bases and J gave up 2 bases; unmatched junction bases: 2. The CDR3 loop spans 14 amino acids.